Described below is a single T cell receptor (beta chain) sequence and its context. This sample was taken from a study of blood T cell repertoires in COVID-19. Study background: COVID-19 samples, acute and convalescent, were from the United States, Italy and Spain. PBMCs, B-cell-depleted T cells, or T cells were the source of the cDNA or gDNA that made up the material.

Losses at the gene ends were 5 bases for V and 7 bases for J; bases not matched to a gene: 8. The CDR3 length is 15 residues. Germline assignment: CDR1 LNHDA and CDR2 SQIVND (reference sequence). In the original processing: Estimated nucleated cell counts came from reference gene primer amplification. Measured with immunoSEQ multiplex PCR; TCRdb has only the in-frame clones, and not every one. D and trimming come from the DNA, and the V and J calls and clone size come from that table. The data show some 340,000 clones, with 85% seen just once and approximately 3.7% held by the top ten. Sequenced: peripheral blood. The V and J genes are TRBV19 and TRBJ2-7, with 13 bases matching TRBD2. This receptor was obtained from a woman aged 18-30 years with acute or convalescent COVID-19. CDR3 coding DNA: TGTGCCAGTAGTGCGGGACTAGCGGGGACGGGAGAGCAGTACTTC. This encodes CASSAGLAGTGEQYF.